One sample yielded the 23 T cell receptor beta chains listed below, sequenced in a study of blood T cell repertoires in COVID-19. Repertoires were generated with immunoSEQ multiplex PCR, while TCRdb's copy carries only in-frame clones and drops some. This table has 310,000 or so clones, around 87% appearing once. Sequencing was done on a sample of peripheral blood. The receptor source for this set is a woman in her 50s who had recovered from COVID-19.

The V call is TRBV6-5, the J call TRBJ1-4, with 8 bases fitting TRBD1. This CDR3 region has 13 residues. J lost 8 bases, V lost 2 bases, and 1 base had no gene match. Germline CDR1 reads MNHEY; CDR2 reads SVGAGI. This chain's CDR3 is CASSYGTGEKLFF. DNA of the CDR3: TGTGCCAGCAGTTACGGGACAGGAGAAAAACTGTTTTTT.

The chain has TRBV7-2 and TRBJ2-1; maybe TRBD2 (5 bases). This CDR3 comprises 14 residues. With 1 base removed from V and 8 bases from J, the gap between germline ends came to 12 bases. Germline loops: CDR1 SGHTA, CDR2 FQGNSA. The chain's CDR3 is CASSLVAGRDEQFF. The CDR3 DNA reads TGTGCCAGCAGCTTAGTCGCGGGTCGGGATGAGCAGTTCTTC. The variable domain in full, completed from reference TRBV7-2 and TRBJ2-1, reads GAGVSQSPSNKVTEKGKDVELRCDPISGHTALYWYRQSLGQGLEFLIYFQGNSAPDKSGLPSDRFSAERTGGSVSTLTIQRTQQEDSAVYLCASSLVAGRDEQFFGPGTRLTVL.

The rearrangement joins TRBV6-2 or TRBV6-3 to TRBJ2-3; TRBD2 is a possible D gene (5 bases). Germline lookup yields CDR1 MNHEY and CDR2 SVGEGT. The length of the CDR3 is 15 residues. V lost 6 bases and J 2 bases, leaving 15 bases between the germline ends. CDR3 DNA: TGTGCCAGCAGCCGCCGACTAAGAATCACAGATACGCAGTATTTT. Amino acid sequence: CASSRRLRITDTQYF.

As regards this clone: A read error may account for a junction end that differs from germline. The chain recombines TRBV27 with TRBJ1-1; possibly TRBD1 for D (6 bases). Germline V CDR1 and CDR2: MNHEY, SMNVEV (reference sequence). The CDR3 has 15 amino acids. This CDR3 reads CASSLIQGGNSEAFF. CDR3 nucleotide sequence: TGTGCCAGCAGTTTAATACAGGGTGGGAACAGTGAAGCTTTCTTT.

This sequence joins TRBV19 and TRBJ1-3; D is undetermined. The CDR3 loop spans 15 amino acids. The V gene's germline CDR1 is LNHDA and CDR2 SQIVND (reference sequence). Trimming shortened V by 3 bases and J by 0 bases, and 9 bases separated the two germline ends. CDR3 nucleotide sequence: TGTGCCAGTAGTATCACTGATTTCTCTGGAAACACCATATATTTT. Translated, it gives CASSITDFSGNTIYF.

The genes are TRBV6-5 and TRBJ1-5, with a tentative D call TRBD1 (6 bases). Trimming removed 6 bases from V and 3 bases from J, with 12 bases in between. Germline values: CDR1 MNHEY, CDR2 SVGAGI. The length of the CDR3 is 14 residues. DNA for the CDR3: TGTGCCAGCAGCCTCGGGGACACCAATCAGCCCCAGCATTTT. It codes for CASSLGDTNQPQHF.

The chain recombines TRBV19 with TRBJ2-7, with no clear D. Germline values: CDR1 LNHDA, CDR2 SQIVND (reference sequence). V shed 1 base and J shed 0 bases, with 10 bases lying between them. The CDR3 has 15 residues. This CDR3 is CASSIGNSPSYEQYF. CDR3 nucleotides: TGTGCCAGTAGTATAGGTAACAGCCCCTCCTACGAGCAGTACTTC.

This clone appeared a few times. The chain joins TRBV5-1 to TRBJ2-7; TRBD1 matches at 7 bases. The CDR3 consists of 15 residues. The V gene's germline CDR1 is SGHRS and CDR2 YFSETQ. Trimming at V came to 0 bases and at J to 3 bases, leaving 6 bases not matched to a gene. In DNA form, the CDR3 reads TGCGCCAGCAGCTTGGCCATGGGACAGCACTACGAGCAGTACTTC. Translating gives CASSLAMGQHYEQYF. Using reference TRBV5-1 and TRBJ2-7 for the parts outside the CDR3, the full variable domain is KAGVTQTPRYLIKTRGQQVTLSCSPISGHRSVSWYQQTPGQGLQFLFEYFSETQRNKGNFPGRFSGRQFSNSRSEMNVSTLELGDSALYLCASSLAMGQHYEQYFGPGTRLTVT.

The chain carries TRBV6-5 and TRBJ2-3; D is undetermined. The CDR3 is 12 residues long. The germline CDR1 and CDR2 sequences are MNHEY and SVGAGI. The V end lost 0 bases, the J end lost 5 bases, and 3 bases lay between the germline ends. CDR3 in DNA: TGTGCCAGCAGTTACTCCGGAGATACGCAGTATTTT. This codes for CASSYSGDTQYF.

V and J are TRBV28 and TRBJ1-1; D is perhaps TRBD1 (5 bases). Germline-derived CDR1 and CDR2 are MDHEN and SYDVKM. The germline V and J ends were trimmed by 5 bases and 4 bases, with 17 bases remaining between them. This CDR3 comprises 15 residues. CDR3 sequence: CASSPRRGWGTEAFF. CDR3 sequence (DNA): TGTGCCAGCAGTCCCAGACGGGGGTGGGGCACTGAAGCTTTCTTT. Drawing the rest from reference TRBV28 and TRBJ1-1, the complete variable domain is DVKVTQSSRYLVKRTGEKVFLECVQDMDHENMFWYRQDPGLGLRLIYFSYDVKMKEKGDIPEGYSVSREKKERFSLILESASTNQTSMYLCASSPRRGWGTEAFFGQGTRLTVV.

The count of this clone is one. The chain links TRBV5-5 to TRBJ1-1; D is uncertain. The CDR3 spans 15 residues. Germline CDR1 and CDR2: SGHKS and YYEKEE (reference sequence). Trimming took off 2 bases at V and 3 bases at J, with 14 bases between the two ends. CDR3 coding DNA: TGTGCCAGCAGCTTAGGCAGGCCCCCTTACACTGAAGCTTTCTTT. It yields the protein CASSLGRPPYTEAFF.

The genes are TRBV27 and TRBJ1-6, with D possibly being TRBD1 (5 bases). Germline CDR1 MNHEY, CDR2 SMNVEV (reference sequence). Trimming took 7 bases from V and 9 from J, leaving 10 bases between them. This CDR3 is built from 12 residues. The CDR3 here is CASKTDPSPLHF. The CDR3 DNA is TGTGCCAGCAAGACAGATCCTTCACCCCTCCACTTT.

The rearrangement links TRBV18 to TRBJ1-1; no definite D call. Trimming shortened V by 6 bases and J by 1 base, and 18 bases separated the two germline ends. The CDR3 covers 16 residues. Looked up from germline, CDR1 is KGHSH and CDR2 is LQKENI. The CDR3 DNA reads TGTGCCAGCTCCCCAGTAGCCGTGAGACGGAACACTGAAGCTTTCTTT. Protein: CASSPVAVRRNTEAFF.

The chain is built from TRBV10-3 and TRBJ1-5; the match to TRBD1 covers 8 bases. Losses at the gene ends were 3 bases for V and 5 bases for J; bases not matched to a gene: 3. This CDR3 comprises 14 residues. Germline V lookup: CDR1 ENHRY, CDR2 SYGVKD. This CDR3 is CAISDRGRDQPQHF. In nucleotides, the CDR3 is TGTGCCATCAGTGACAGGGGGCGCGATCAGCCCCAGCATTTT.

The chain joins TRBV30 to TRBJ1-2, with 9 bases that match TRBD1. The CDR3 sequence is 14 residues long. After removal of 4 bases from V and 5 bases from J, the junction contained 8 bases not matched to a gene. Per the germline V gene, CDR1 is GTSNPN and CDR2 is SVGIG (reference sequence). The CDR3 region has the DNA TGTGCCTGGACCGGACAGGGGCTGGATTATGGCTACACCTTC. It is translated as CAWTGQGLDYGYTF.

The chain couples TRBV3-1 (or the pseudogene TRBV3-2) to TRBJ2-2; D not resolved. V was shortened by 1 base and J by 7 bases, with 10 bases between the two germline ends. The germline CDR1 and CDR2 sequences are LGHDT and YNNKEL (reference sequence). This CDR3 is 14 amino acids long. The CDR3 sequence is CASSQVVNGGELFF. The CDR3 region has the DNA TGTGCCAGCAGCCAAGTCGTTAACGGCGGGGAGCTGTTTTTT.

The chain uses TRBV27 and TRBJ2-2; 7 nucleotides agree with TRBD1. The germline V gene has CDR1 MNHEY and CDR2 SMNVEV (reference sequence). V lost 6 bases, J lost 4 bases, and 8 bases stayed unmatched. The CDR3 contains 15 residues. CDR3 sequence (DNA): TGTGCCAGCAGCTCTCCCCGACAGGGCACCGGGGAGCTGTTTTTT. Protein product: CASSSPRQGTGELFF.

The CDR3 protein is CASSLNLEKLFF. DNA for the CDR3: TGTGCCAGCAGTTTAAATCTGGAAAAACTGTTTTTT. This chain joins TRBV12-3 or TRBV12-4 and TRBJ1-4; unclear D gene. The CDR3 is 12 residues long. Deletions cut 2 bases from V and 8 bases from J, with 6 bases between.

The chain links TRBV9 to TRBJ2-5, with 7 bases that match TRBD1. Per germline, CDR1 SGDLS and CDR2 YYNGEE. V trimming: 3 bases; J trimming: 2 bases; junction bases outside the gene matches: 1. The CDR3 loop spans 13 amino acids. CDR3: CASSAGQQETQYF. Written as DNA, the CDR3 is TGTGCCAGCAGCGCGGGACAGCAAGAGACCCAGTACTTC.

This clone was counted at least ten times. This rearrangement joins TRBV7-9 to TRBJ1-5; D is uncertain. Germline CDR1 SEHNR, CDR2 FQNEAQ (reference sequence). The V and J ends lost 4 bases and 3 bases respectively, with 10 bases between them. This CDR3 has 14 amino acids. The chain's CDR3 is CASSSEALNQPQHF. The CDR3 DNA reads as TGTGCCAGCAGCTCTGAAGCTCTCAATCAGCCCCAGCATTTT.

J is TRBJ2-3 and V is TRBV30; D is ambiguous. With 2 bases removed from V and 2 bases from J, the gap between germline ends came to 11 bases. Germline V gene data show CDR1 as GTSNPN and CDR2 as SVGIG (reference sequence). The CDR3 is made up of 14 amino acids. CDR3 protein: CAWSWSGFTDTQYF. As DNA, the CDR3 is TGTGCCTGGAGTTGGAGTGGGTTCACAGATACGCAGTATTTT.

This clone was seen a handful of times. The chain is built from TRBV7-3 and TRBJ2-3; 8 bases agree with TRBD1. Germline V gene lookup returns CDR1 SGHTA and CDR2 FQGTGA. V trimming: 4 bases; J trimming: 0 bases; junction bases outside the gene matches: 6. CDR3 length equals 16 residues. The CDR3 here is CASSSQGAGSTDTQYF. CDR3 sequence (DNA): TGTGCCAGCAGCTCCCAGGGGGCGGGAAGCACAGATACGCAGTATTTT.

The rearrangement joins TRBV21-1 to TRBJ1-5; the table's D call, TRBD1, has no DNA check behind it. TRBV21-1 is marked as a pseudogene. There are 18 residues in the CDR3. The CDR3 loop reads CASSKESRGQVLNQPQHF. Here the CDR3 DNA reads TGTGCCAGCAGCAAAGAGTCTAGGGGACAGGTCCTGAATCAGCCCCAGCATTTT.